The clone carrying this TCR beta chain was found a few times. Its antigen remains unidentified. Using viral peptide pools, the ViraFEST assay grew out antigen-specific CD4+ T cells prior to sequencing. Following 10 days of culture, CD4+ T cells were isolated. BNT162b2 vaccine or mRNA-1273 vaccine was given to participants in two doses. The data originate from a study of vaccination effects on CD4 cells after COVID-19. The method was immunoSEQ multiplex PCR; TCRdb's version includes in-frame clones alone and lacks a portion of them. Seen here are 25,000 or so clones, about 73% observed once, and the top ten hold 7.8%. The sequence derives from a human donor who received a COVID-19 vaccine. Source: CD4+ T cells from PBMCs cultured with SARS-CoV-2 spike peptides, taken after COVID-19 vaccination.

The CDR3 sequence: CASSQQGYVTEAFF. The CDR3 DNA reads as TGCGCCAGCAGCCAACAGGGGTATGTCACTGAAGCTTTCTTT. The J gene is TRBJ1-1, the V gene TRBV4-1, with a weak D call TRBD1 (6 bases). The germline V gene has CDR1 MGHRA and CDR2 YSYEKL. The CDR3 spans 14 residues. Trimming pared 2 bases from V and 4 bases from J, leaving 11 bases between.